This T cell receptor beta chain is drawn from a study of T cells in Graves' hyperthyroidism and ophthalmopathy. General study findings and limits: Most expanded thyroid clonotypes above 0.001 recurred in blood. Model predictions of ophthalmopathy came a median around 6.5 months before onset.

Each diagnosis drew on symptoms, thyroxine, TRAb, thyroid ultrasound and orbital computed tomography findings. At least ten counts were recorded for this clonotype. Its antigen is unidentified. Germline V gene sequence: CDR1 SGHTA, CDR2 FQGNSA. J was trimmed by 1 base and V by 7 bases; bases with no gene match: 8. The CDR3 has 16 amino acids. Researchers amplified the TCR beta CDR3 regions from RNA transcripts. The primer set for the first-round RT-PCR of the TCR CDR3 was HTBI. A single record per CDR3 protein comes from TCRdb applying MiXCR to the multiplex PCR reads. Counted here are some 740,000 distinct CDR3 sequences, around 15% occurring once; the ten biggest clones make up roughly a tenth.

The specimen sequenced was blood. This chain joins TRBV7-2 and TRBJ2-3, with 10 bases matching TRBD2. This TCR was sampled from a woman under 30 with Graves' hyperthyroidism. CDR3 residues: CASTLRLAGRTDTQYF. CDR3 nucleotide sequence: TGTGCCAGCACCCTAAGACTAGCGGGCCGCACAGATACGCAGTATTTT.